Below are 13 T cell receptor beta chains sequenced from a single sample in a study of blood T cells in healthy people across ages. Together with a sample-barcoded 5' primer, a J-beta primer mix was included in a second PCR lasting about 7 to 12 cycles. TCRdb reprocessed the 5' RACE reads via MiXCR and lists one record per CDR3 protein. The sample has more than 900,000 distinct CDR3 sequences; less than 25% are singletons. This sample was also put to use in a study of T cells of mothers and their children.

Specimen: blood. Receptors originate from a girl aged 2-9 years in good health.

CDR3 sequence: CASSLNEGAGGSREAFF. In DNA form, the CDR3 reads TGTGCCAGCAGCTTAAATGAAGGAGCGGGCGGTTCCAGAGAAGCTTTCTTT. The chain couples TRBV7-9 to TRBJ1-1; unclear D gene. Trimming shortened V by 2 bases and J by 8 bases, and 24 bases separated the two germline ends. This CDR3 is 17 amino acids long. From germline, CDR1 is SEHNR and CDR2 FQNEAQ (reference sequence).

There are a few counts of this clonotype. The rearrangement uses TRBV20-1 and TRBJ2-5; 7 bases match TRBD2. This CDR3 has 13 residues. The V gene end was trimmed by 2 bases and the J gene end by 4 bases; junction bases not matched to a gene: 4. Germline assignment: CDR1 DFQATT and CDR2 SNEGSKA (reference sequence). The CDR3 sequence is CSARYGGIETQYF. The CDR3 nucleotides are TGCAGTGCTAGATACGGGGGGATAGAGACCCAGTACTTC.

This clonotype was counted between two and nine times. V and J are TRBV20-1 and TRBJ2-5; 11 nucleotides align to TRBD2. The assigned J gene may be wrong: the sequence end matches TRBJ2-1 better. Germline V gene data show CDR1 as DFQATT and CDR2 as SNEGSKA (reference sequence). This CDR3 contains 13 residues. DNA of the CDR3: TGCCACCCTACTAGCGGGAGTATCAATGAGCAGTTCTTC. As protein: CHPTSGSINEQFF.

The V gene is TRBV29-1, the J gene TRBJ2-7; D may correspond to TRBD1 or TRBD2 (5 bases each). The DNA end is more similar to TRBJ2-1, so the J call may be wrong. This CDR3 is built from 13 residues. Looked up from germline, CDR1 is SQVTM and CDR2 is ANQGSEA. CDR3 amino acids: CTVSNRGTDEQFF. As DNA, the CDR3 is TGCACCGTCTCTAATAGAGGGACGGATGAGCAGTTCTTC.

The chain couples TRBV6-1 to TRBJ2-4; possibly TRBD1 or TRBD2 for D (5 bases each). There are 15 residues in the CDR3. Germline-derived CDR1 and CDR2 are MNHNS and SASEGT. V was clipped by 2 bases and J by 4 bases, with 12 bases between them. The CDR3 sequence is CASSELGETKNIQYF. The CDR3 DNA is TGTGCCAGCAGTGAACTGGGGGAGACAAAAAACATTCAGTACTTC.

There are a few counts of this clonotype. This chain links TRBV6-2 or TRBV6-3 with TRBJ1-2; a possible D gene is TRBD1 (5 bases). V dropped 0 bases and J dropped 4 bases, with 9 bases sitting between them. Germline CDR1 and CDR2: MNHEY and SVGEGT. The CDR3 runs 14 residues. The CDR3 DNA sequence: TGTGCCAGCAGTTACTCGAAAGGGGTCTATGGCTACACCTTC. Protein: CASSYSKGVYGYTF.

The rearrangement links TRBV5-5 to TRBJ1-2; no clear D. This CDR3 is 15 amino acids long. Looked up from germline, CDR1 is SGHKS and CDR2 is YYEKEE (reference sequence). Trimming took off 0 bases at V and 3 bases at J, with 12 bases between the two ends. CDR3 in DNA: TGTGCCAGCAGCTTGGGACCGGAGGGAGACTATGGCTACACCTTC. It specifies CASSLGPEGDYGYTF.

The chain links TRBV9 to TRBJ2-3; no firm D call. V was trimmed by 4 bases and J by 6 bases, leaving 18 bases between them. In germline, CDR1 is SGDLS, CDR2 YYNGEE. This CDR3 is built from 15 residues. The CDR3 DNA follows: TGTGCCAGCAGCTTCTCCGGACGAGAGTTGGATACGCAGTATTTT. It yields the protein CASSFSGRELDTQYF.

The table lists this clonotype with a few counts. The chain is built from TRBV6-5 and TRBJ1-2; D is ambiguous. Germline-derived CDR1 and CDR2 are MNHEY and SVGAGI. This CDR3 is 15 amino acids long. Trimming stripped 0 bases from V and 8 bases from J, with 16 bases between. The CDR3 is CASSYSKGLREGYTF. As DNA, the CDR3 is TGTGCCAGCAGTTACTCGAAAGGACTTAGGGAAGGCTACACCTTC.

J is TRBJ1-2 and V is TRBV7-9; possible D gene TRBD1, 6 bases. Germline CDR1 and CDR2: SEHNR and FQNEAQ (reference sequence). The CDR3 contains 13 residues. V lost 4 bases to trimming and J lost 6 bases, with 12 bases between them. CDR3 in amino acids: CASSSLAGDGYTF. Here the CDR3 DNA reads TGTGCCAGCAGCTCACTCGCAGGGGATGGCTACACCTTC.

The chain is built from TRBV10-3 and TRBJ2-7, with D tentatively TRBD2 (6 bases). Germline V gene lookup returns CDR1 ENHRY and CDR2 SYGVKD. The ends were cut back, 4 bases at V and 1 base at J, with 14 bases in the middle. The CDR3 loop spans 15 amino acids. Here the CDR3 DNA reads TGTGCCATCAGTGGGGGACTTTCAATTTCCTACGAGCAGTACTTC. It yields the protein CAISGGLSISYEQYF.

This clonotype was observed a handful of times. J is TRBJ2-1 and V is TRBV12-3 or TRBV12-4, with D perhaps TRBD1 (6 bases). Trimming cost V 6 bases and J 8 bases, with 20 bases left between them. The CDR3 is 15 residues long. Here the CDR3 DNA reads TGTGCCAGCAGCCTTGACAGGAAAGGGAGAGATGAGCAGTTCTTC. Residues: CASSLDRKGRDEQFF.

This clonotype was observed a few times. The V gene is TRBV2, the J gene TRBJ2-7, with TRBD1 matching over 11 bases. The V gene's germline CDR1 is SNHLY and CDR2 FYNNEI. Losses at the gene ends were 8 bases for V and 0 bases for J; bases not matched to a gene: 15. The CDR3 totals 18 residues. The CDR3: CASGWTGGQGPDSYEQYF. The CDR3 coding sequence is TGTGCCAGCGGATGGACAGGGGGCCAGGGACCCGACTCCTACGAGCAGTACTTC.